This passage covers 11 T cell receptor beta chains from one sample sequenced in a study of control samples from healthy donors and cancer patients. The data were produced by immunoSEQ multiplex PCR, yet TCRdb's version contains in-frame clones alone and is incomplete. This sample has about 10,000 clones, with roughly 91% found just once. The specimen sequenced was PBMCs. Receptors were obtained from a man aged 55 to 70 with colorectal cancer.

V is TRBV2 and J is TRBJ2-1, with TRBD2 identical over 13 bases. Trimming cost V 4 bases and J 10 bases; bases outside gene matches: 7. The CDR3 runs 15 residues. Looked up from germline, CDR1 is SNHLY and CDR2 is FYNNEI. The CDR3 DNA reads as TGTGCCAGCAGTGTACTAGCGGGGGGGCTATGGGAGCAGTTCTTC. This encodes CASSVLAGGLWEQFF.

V is TRBV28 and J is TRBJ2-3; 8 positions match TRBD2. Germline loops: CDR1 MDHEN, CDR2 SYDVKM. After removal of 4 bases from V and 0 bases from J, the junction contained 3 bases not matched to a gene. This CDR3 is 15 amino acids long. CDR3 bases: TGTGCCAGCAGTTGGCGGGGGGCTAGCACAGATACGCAGTATTTT. Amino acids: CASSWRGASTDTQYF.

The rearrangement uses TRBV6-5 and TRBJ2-4; the D gene could be TRBD1 or TRBD2 (5 bases each). Germline loops: CDR1 MNHEY, CDR2 SVGAGI. V lost 3 bases, J lost 0 bases, and 9 bases lay in between. This CDR3 has 15 amino acids. Here the CDR3 DNA reads TGTGCCAGCAGTTATGGGGCGGGAGCCAAAAACATTCAGTACTTC. Protein product: CASSYGAGAKNIQYF.

The chain recombines TRBV21-1 with TRBJ1-2. TRBV21-1 is recorded as a pseudogene. CDR3 length: 16 amino acids. Written as DNA, the CDR3 is TGTGCCAGCAGCAAATGTGGAGGAGAAAAAAACTATGGCTACACCTTC. This encodes CASSKCGGEKNYGYTF.

The rearrangement joins TRBV2 to TRBJ1-5; 11 bases map to TRBD1. The germline gives CDR1 SNHLY, CDR2 FYNNEI. The CDR3 runs to 16 residues. V was pared by 4 bases and J by 7 bases, with 9 bases of the junction left unmatched. CDR3 protein: CASSVRTGGDGQPQHF. The CDR3 nucleotides are TGTGCCAGCAGTGTTAGGACAGGGGGCGACGGGCAGCCCCAGCATTTT.

This chain links TRBV5-1 with TRBJ2-5; either TRBD1 or TRBD2 may supply D (7 bases each). The CDR3 spans 14 residues. CDR1 SGHRS and CDR2 YFSETQ come from the germline V gene. With 4 bases removed from V and 5 bases from J, the gap between germline ends came to 15 bases. The CDR3 region has the DNA TGCGCCAGCAGCGCAGACAGGGAGGGGGAGACCCAGTACTTC. It yields the protein CASSADREGETQYF.

V and J are TRBV4-1 and TRBJ2-5, with 13 bases lining up with TRBD2. CDR3 length equals 21 residues. CDR1 is MGHRA and CDR2 is YSYEKL in the germline V gene. The V and J ends lost 2 bases and 2 bases, in that order; junction bases with no gene match: 17. CDR3 DNA: TGCGCCAGCAGCCAATCCTCCGTACTACTAGCGGGGGGGCTGAGTCAAGAGACCCAGTACTTC. Translated, it gives CASSQSSVLLAGGLSQETQYF.

The chain uses TRBV3-1 (or the pseudogene TRBV3-2) and TRBJ1-1; perhaps TRBD1 as D (5 bases). CDR3 size: 15 residues. Germline V gene data show CDR1 as LGHDT and CDR2 as YNNKEL (reference sequence). Trimming removed 3 bases from V and 1 base from J, with 12 bases in between. DNA of the CDR3: TGTGCCAGCAGCCAGTTTTATGGGGGGAACACTGAAGCTTTCTTT. Amino acid sequence: CASSQFYGGNTEAFF.

This chain joins TRBV29-1 and TRBJ2-2; the D gene is possibly TRBD2 (6 bases). Trimming cost V 7 bases and J 4 bases, with 10 bases left between them. Per germline, CDR1 SQVTM and CDR2 ANQGSEA. CDR3 length: 12 residues. The CDR3 DNA is TGCAGCGCAAGACTAGGCACCGGGGAGCTGTTTTTT. It specifies CSARLGTGELFF.

V is TRBV7-9 and J is TRBJ1-4; 9 bases agree with TRBD1. Germline CDR1 reads SEHNR; CDR2 reads FQNEAQ (reference sequence). CDR3 length equals 18 residues. The V and J ends lost 5 bases and 1 base, in that order; junction bases with no gene match: 11. CDR3 protein: CASSLGRGGQGTNEKLFF. In DNA, the CDR3 is TGTGCCAGCAGCCTCGGGAGAGGGGGACAGGGAACTAATGAAAAACTGTTTTTT.

V gene TRBV6-6 combines with J gene TRBJ2-2, with TRBD2 as a possible D gene (5 bases). Trimming shortened V by 7 bases and J by 0 bases, and 12 bases separated the two germline ends. The CDR3 consists of 15 residues. Germline V CDR1 and CDR2: MNHNY, SVGAGI (reference sequence). The CDR3 loop is CASIGLPSNTGELFF. In DNA form, the CDR3 reads TGTGCCAGCATAGGACTCCCCTCGAACACCGGGGAGCTGTTTTTT.